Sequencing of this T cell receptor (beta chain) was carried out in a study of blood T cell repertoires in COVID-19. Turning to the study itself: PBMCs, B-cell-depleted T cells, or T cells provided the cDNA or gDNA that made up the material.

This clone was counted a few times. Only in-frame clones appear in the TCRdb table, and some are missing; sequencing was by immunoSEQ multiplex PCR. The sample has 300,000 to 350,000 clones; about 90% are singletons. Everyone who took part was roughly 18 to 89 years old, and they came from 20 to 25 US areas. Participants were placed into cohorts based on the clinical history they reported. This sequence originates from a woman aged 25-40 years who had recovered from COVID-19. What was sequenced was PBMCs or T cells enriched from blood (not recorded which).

As DNA, the CDR3 is TGTGCCAGCAGCTTACTCCGGGACAAGCCTGAGCAGTTCTTC. Its translation is CASSLLRDKPEQFF. The chain combines TRBV11-2 with TRBJ2-1; tentatively, D is TRBD1 (6 bases). The germline CDR1 and CDR2 sequences are SGHAT and FQNNGV. Trimming shortened V by 2 bases and J by 9 bases, and 14 bases separated the two germline ends. The CDR3 totals 14 residues.